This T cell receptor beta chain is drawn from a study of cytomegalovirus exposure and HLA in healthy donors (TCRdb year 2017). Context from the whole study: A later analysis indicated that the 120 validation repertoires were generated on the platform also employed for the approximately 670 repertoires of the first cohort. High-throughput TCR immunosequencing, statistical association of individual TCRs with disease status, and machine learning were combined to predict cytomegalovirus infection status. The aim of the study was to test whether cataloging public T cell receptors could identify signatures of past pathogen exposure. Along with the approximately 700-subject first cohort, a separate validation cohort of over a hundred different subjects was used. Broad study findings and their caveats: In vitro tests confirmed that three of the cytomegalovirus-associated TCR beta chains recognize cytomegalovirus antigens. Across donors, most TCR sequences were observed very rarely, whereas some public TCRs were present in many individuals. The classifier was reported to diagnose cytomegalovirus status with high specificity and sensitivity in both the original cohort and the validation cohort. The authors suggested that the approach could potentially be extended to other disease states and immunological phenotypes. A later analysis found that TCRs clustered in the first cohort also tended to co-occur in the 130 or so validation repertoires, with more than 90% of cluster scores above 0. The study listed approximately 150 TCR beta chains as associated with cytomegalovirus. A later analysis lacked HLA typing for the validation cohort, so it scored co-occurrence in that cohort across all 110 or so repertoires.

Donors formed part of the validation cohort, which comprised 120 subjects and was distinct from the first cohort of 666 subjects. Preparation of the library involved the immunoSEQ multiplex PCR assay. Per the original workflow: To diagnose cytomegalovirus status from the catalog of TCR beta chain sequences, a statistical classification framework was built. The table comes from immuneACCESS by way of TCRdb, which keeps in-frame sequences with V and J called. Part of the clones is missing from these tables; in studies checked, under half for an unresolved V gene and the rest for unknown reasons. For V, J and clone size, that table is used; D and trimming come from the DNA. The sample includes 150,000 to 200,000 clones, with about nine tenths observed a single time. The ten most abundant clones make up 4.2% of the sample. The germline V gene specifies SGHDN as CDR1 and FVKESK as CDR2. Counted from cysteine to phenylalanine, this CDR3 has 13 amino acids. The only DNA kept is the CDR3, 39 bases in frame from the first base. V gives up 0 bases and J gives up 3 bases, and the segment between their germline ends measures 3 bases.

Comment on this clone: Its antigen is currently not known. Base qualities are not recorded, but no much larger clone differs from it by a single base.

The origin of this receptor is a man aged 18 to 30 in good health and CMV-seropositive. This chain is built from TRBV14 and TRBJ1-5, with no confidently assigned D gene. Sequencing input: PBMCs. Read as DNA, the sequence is TGTGCCAGCAGCCAAGATCACAATCAGCCCCAGCATTTT. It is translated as CASSQDHNQPQHF. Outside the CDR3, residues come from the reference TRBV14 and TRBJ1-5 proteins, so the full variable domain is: EAGVTQFPSHSVIEKGQTVTLRCDPISGHDNLYWYRRVMGKEIKFLLHFVKESKQDESGMPNNRFLAERTGGTYSTLKVQPAELEDSGVYFCASSQDHNQPQHFGDGTRLSIL.